The 18 T cell receptor beta chains below come from one sample, sequenced in a study of blood T cell repertoires in COVID-19 (dated by TCRdb to 2018 to 2021). Receptor amplification or capture employed the immunoSEQ multiplex PCR assay. Here the immuneACCESS table is served through TCRdb, limited to in-frame sequences with V and J called. Missing clones are a known gap in these copies; in checked studies unresolved V genes cover under half, and the rest lacks a known reason. The sample data list hundreds of thousands of clones, and 70% to 90% of these were observed just once. Clones ranked in the top ten supply approximately 0.92% of the sample. Material: peripheral blood. The source of these receptors is a man aged 18-30 years with COVID-19, enrolled during active disease.

The J gene is TRBJ2-1, the V gene TRBV12-3 or TRBV12-4, with TRBD2 matching 10 bases. The CDR3 spans 13 residues. V was pared by 6 bases and J by 5 bases, with 1 base of the junction left unmatched. The CDR3 DNA is TGTGCCAGCAGACTAGCGGGACACAATGAGCAGTTCTTC. Its protein is CASRLAGHNEQFF.

In this sample, this clone turned up a few times. The chain has TRBV5-1 and TRBJ1-2, with 7 bases identical to TRBD1. V shed 4 bases, J shed 6 bases, and the junction held 9 bases outside the gene matches. CDR1 and CDR2 from the germline V gene are SGHRS and YFSETQ. The CDR3 contains 14 residues. This chain's CDR3 is CASSLTGLADGYTF. In DNA, the CDR3 is TGCGCCAGCAGCCTGACAGGGCTGGCGGATGGCTACACCTTC.

The J gene is TRBJ1-2, the V gene TRBV19; D not resolved. Germline values: CDR1 LNHDA, CDR2 SQIVND (reference sequence). The CDR3 is 13 residues long. V dropped 4 bases and J dropped 8 bases, with 14 bases sitting between them. CDR3 region: CASSTGGPGGYTF. The CDR3 bases are TGTGCCAGTAGTACGGGCGGGCCAGGCGGCTACACCTTC.

The V gene is TRBV24-1, the J gene TRBJ2-1; D unresolved. Trimming shortened V by 10 bases and J by 4 bases, and 19 bases separated the two germline ends. The V gene's germline CDR1 is KGHDR and CDR2 SFDVKD. The CDR3 consists of 15 residues. In nucleotides, the CDR3 is TGTGCCACGCAGCCCTCGGGTTCAGCGTACAATGAGCAGTTCTTC. The encoded protein is CATQPSGSAYNEQFF.

The chain uses TRBV5-1 and TRBJ2-2, with D uncertain. Trimming cost V 0 bases and J 3 bases, with 6 bases left between them. CDR3 size: 14 residues. Germline values: CDR1 SGHRS, CDR2 YFSETQ. The CDR3 here is CASSLDSYTGELFF. CDR3 bases: TGCGCCAGCAGCTTGGACAGTTACACCGGGGAGCTGTTTTTT.

The chain is built from TRBV24-1 and TRBJ2-5; 8 bases are a match to TRBD1. V was pared by 4 bases and J by 5 bases, with 8 bases of the junction left unmatched. Looked up from germline, CDR1 is KGHDR and CDR2 is SFDVKD. CDR3 length: 15 residues. The CDR3 sequence: CATSDGGQGFETQYF. The CDR3 nucleotides are TGTGCCACCAGTGACGGCGGACAGGGCTTTGAGACCCAGTACTTC.

Here the CDR3 reads CASIDRTGEWAGNQPQHF. In DNA form, the CDR3 reads TGTGCCAGTATCGACCGGACAGGGGAATGGGCTGGCAATCAGCCCCAGCATTTT. V and J are TRBV19 and TRBJ1-5; 9 bases are a match to TRBD1. Per the germline V gene, CDR1 is LNHDA and CDR2 is SQIVND (reference sequence). V lost 7 bases, J lost 2 bases, and 15 bases stayed unmatched. The CDR3 contains 18 residues.

The chain links TRBV6-5 to TRBJ1-6, with 7 bases identical to TRBD1. CDR1 is MNHEY and CDR2 is SVGAGI in the germline V gene. There are 15 residues in the CDR3. The V and J ends lost 6 bases and 6 bases, in that order; junction bases with no gene match: 8. The CDR3 sequence is CASRKGTVVNSPLHF. In DNA, the CDR3 is TGTGCCAGCAGGAAAGGGACAGTTGTTAATTCACCCCTCCACTTT.

The gene calls are TRBV5-1 and TRBJ2-7; TRBD2 matches 7 bases. Germline values: CDR1 SGHRS, CDR2 YFSETQ. The CDR3 extends over 15 amino acids. V dropped 0 bases and J dropped 0; count of bases not matched to a gene: 3. In DNA, the CDR3 is TGCGCCAGCAGCTTGGGCGGGGGTCCCTCCTACGAGCAGTACTTC. Its translation: CASSLGGGPSYEQYF.

This clone was detected only once. This chain uses TRBV2 with TRBJ1-4; D is undetermined. V was cut by 6 bases and J by 3 bases, with 14 bases left in between. CDR1 and CDR2 (germline): SNHLY, FYNNEI. The CDR3 is made up of 15 amino acids. The CDR3 DNA reads TGTGCCAGCAGCCCGGAGGGATTTCCTAATGAAAAACTGTTTTTT. This encodes CASSPEGFPNEKLFF.

V and J are TRBV9 and TRBJ1-5, with D hard to call. Germline CDR1 is SGDLS and CDR2 is YYNGEE. This CDR3 contains 14 residues. The germline V and J ends were trimmed by 0 bases and 2 bases, with 6 bases remaining between them. CDR3 protein: CASSVGRGNQPQHF. The CDR3 DNA sequence: TGTGCCAGCAGCGTAGGTCGGGGCAATCAGCCCCAGCATTTT.

The rearrangement uses TRBV5-6 and TRBJ2-3; tentatively, D is TRBD2 (7 bases). Germline V lookup: CDR1 SGHDT, CDR2 YYEEEE. Trimming pared 0 bases from V and 2 bases from J, leaving 19 bases between. The CDR3 covers 18 residues. The CDR3 reads CASSLGSTGGPPTDTQYF. The CDR3 nucleotides are TGTGCCAGCAGCTTGGGCAGTACCGGGGGGCCCCCCACAGATACGCAGTATTTT.

This clone occurred once. The V and J genes are TRBV10-3 and TRBJ2-1; possibly TRBD1 for D (5 bases). The CDR3 is 18 amino acids. Deletions cut 4 bases from V and 0 bases from J, with 19 bases between. Germline V gene sequence: CDR1 ENHRY, CDR2 SYGVKD. The CDR3 loop is CAISANTTAWSSYNEQFF. The CDR3 DNA reads as TGTGCCATCAGTGCCAACACGACAGCCTGGAGCTCCTACAATGAGCAGTTCTTC.

The chain links TRBV7-9 to TRBJ2-1, with D possibly being TRBD2 (5 bases). The length of the CDR3 is 16 residues. Trimming cost V 3 bases and J 5 bases, with 17 bases left between them. The germline V gene encodes CDR1 SEHNR and CDR2 FQNEAQ (reference sequence). The CDR3 bases are TGTGCCAGCAGCTTTAGACGACCGGGGTCGGACAATGAGCAGTTCTTC. Translating gives CASSFRRPGSDNEQFF.

The chain joins TRBV12-3 or TRBV12-4 to TRBJ1-6, with no clear D. CDR3 length: 12 residues. Trimming took 3 bases from V and 6 from J, leaving 3 bases between them. This CDR3 is CASSFGNSPLHF. CDR3 DNA: TGTGCCAGCAGTTTCGGTAATTCACCCCTCCACTTT.

CDR3 sequence (DNA): TGTGCCATCAGTGGCCAAGTGGGTCCGCGGGGGGGCTCCGGTGAGCAGTTCTTC. Protein: CAISGQVGPRGGSGEQFF. The chain recombines TRBV10-3 with TRBJ2-1; the match to TRBD2 covers 9 bases. The germline V gene encodes CDR1 ENHRY and CDR2 SYGVKD. V lost 4 bases to trimming and J lost 9 bases; unmatched junction nucleotides: 19. CDR3 length equals 18 residues.

The rearrangement links TRBV6-5 to TRBJ1-6, with D perhaps matching TRBD1 (5 bases). The CDR3 consists of 15 residues. Germline V gene sequence: CDR1 MNHEY, CDR2 SVGAGI. Trimming removed 6 bases from V and 8 bases from J, with 17 bases in between. The CDR3 sequence: CASSLTVTGYSPLHF. CDR3 DNA: TGTGCCAGCAGCCTGACAGTCACCGGGTATTCACCCCTCCACTTT.

The chain recombines TRBV7-2 with TRBJ2-1; the match to TRBD1 covers 8 bases. The CDR3 spans 14 residues. With 6 bases clipped from V and 7 bases from J, the junction kept 8 bases outside the gene matches. Germline V gene data show CDR1 as SGHTA and CDR2 as FQGNSA. The CDR3 loop is CASRVWTGTNEQFF. DNA for the CDR3: TGTGCCAGCAGAGTCTGGACAGGGACGAATGAGCAGTTCTTC.